The next 7 T cell receptor beta chains were all read from a single sample in a study of T-cell memory formation after mild COVID-19. TCRdb recomputed calls from the 5' RACE reads with MiXCR, one row per CDR3 protein. The sample lists approximately 340,000 distinct CDR3 sequences, 10% to 15% occurring once. Sequenced input: PBMCs or a T cell subset sorted from them (not recorded which). All receptors derive from a man aged 18 to 35 who had mild COVID-19 (a few samples of this study predate the infection). Cell type and time point are not known.

This clonotype has a count of ten or more. This chain joins TRBV7-2 and TRBJ2-5, with D possibly matching TRBD1 (6 bases). Trimming removed 3 bases from V and 1 base from J, with 15 bases in between. The germline V gene has CDR1 SGHTA and CDR2 FQGNSA. The CDR3 is 16 amino acids. CDR3 sequence reads: CASSFRQGLTQETQYF. CDR3 bases: TGTGCCAGCAGCTTCAGGCAGGGGCTCACCCAAGAGACCCAGTACTTC.

Many counts were recorded for this clonotype. This sequence joins TRBV5-1 and TRBJ1-5, with D perhaps matching TRBD1 (5 bases). The CDR3 covers 14 residues. CDR1 SGHRS and CDR2 YFSETQ come from the germline V gene. V lost 3 bases and J lost 3, with 10 bases in between. The chain's CDR3 is CASSSGTDNQPQHF. The CDR3 DNA is TGCGCCAGCAGCTCGGGGACGGACAATCAGCCCCAGCATTTT. Looking up the rest from reference TRBV5-1 and TRBJ1-5 gives the full variable domain: KAGVTQTPRYLIKTRGQQVTLSCSPISGHRSVSWYQQTPGQGLQFLFEYFSETQRNKGNFPGRFSGRQFSNSRSEMNVSTLELGDSALYLCASSSGTDNQPQHFGDGTRLSIL.

This clonotype came up a few times. V gene TRBV5-5 combines with J gene TRBJ2-2; possibly TRBD2 for D (5 bases). The length of the CDR3 is 17 residues. Germline V gives CDR1 SGHKS, CDR2 YYEKEE (reference sequence). V lost 4 bases, J lost 4 bases, and 20 bases lay in between. CDR3 in amino acids: CASSRRGGPTGTGELFF. CDR3 DNA sequence: TGTGCCAGCAGCCGGCGCGGCGGGCCCACCGGCACCGGGGAGCTGTTTTTT.

This clonotype was observed a handful of times. The rearrangement links TRBV20-1 to TRBJ2-7; TRBD1 agrees at 7 bases. Germline V CDR1 and CDR2: DFQATT, SNEGSKA (reference sequence). This CDR3 has 13 residues. With V trimmed by 3 bases and J by 1 base, 3 bases remained unmatched. The chain's CDR3 is CSASPGQSYEQYF. The CDR3 bases are TGCAGTGCTAGCCCGGGACAGTCCTACGAGCAGTACTTC.

This clonotype showed up just a few times. J is TRBJ2-3 and V is TRBV20-1; 7 bases line up with TRBD2. Germline V gene lookup returns CDR1 DFQATT and CDR2 SNEGSKA (reference sequence). The length of the CDR3 is 15 residues. V trimming: 4 bases; J trimming: 2 bases; junction bases outside the gene matches: 9. CDR3 residues: CSAKSYRGDTDTQYF. The CDR3, as DNA: TGCAGTGCTAAATCCTACCGGGGGGACACAGATACGCAGTATTTT.

This clonotype has only a few counts. V is TRBV5-1 and J is TRBJ2-1, with D perhaps being TRBD1 or TRBD2 (6 bases each). The germline V gene has CDR1 SGHRS and CDR2 YFSETQ. V was shortened by 1 base and J by 9 bases, with 20 bases between the two germline ends. CDR3 length: 16 amino acids. The CDR3 DNA is TGCGCCAGCAGCTTGTCCCCGCAGGGCGAGGGGGGTGAGCAGTTCTTC. This sequence encodes CASSLSPQGEGGEQFF.

This chain joins TRBV4-2 and TRBJ2-1; D is uncertain. Trimming took 1 base from V and 6 from J, leaving 16 bases between them. The germline CDR1 and CDR2 sequences are LGHNA and YNFKEQ. CDR3 length: 16 amino acids. The CDR3, as DNA: TGTGCCAGCAGCCAAGGGGCAACGGCCCTCGGCAATGAGCAGTTCTTC. As protein: CASSQGATALGNEQFF.